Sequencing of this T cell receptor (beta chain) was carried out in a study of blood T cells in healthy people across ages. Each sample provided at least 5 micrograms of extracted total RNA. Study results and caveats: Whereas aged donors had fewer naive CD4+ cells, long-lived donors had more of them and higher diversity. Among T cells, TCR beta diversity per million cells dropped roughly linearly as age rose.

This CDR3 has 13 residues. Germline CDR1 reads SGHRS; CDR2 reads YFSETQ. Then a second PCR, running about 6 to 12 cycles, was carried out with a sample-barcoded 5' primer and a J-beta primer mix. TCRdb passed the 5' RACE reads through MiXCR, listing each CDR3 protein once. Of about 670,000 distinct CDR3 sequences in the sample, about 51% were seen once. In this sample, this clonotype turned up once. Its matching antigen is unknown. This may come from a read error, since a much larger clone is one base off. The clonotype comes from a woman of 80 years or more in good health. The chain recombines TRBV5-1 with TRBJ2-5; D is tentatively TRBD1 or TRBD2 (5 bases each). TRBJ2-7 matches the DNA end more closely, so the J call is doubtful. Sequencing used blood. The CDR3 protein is CASSGAGVNEQYF. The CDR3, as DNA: TGCGCCAGCAGCGGGGCCGGGGTCAACGAGCAGTACTTC.